Detailed here is one TCR beta chain. These data belong to a study of blood T cells in healthy people across ages. V shed 2 bases and J shed 1 base, with 15 bases lying between them. This CDR3 has 16 amino acids. Germline CDR1 reads MGHRA; CDR2 reads YSYEKL. With a J-beta primer mix and a sample-barcoded 5' primer, a second PCR ran 7 to 11 cycles. Through a template-switch adaptor with 12 random nucleotides, each cDNA molecule received a tag. TCRdb itself ran the 5' RACE reads through MiXCR, one entry per CDR3 protein. Of about 1.4 million distinct CDR3 sequences in the sample, approximately 59% were seen once.

The sample consisted of blood. The TCR comes from a man between 18 and 35 years old in good health. V and J are TRBV4-1 and TRBJ2-7, with D tentatively TRBD2 (5 bases). The DNA for the CDR3 is TGCGCCAGCAGCCAAATAGACGTTGGGGAGTCCTACGAGCAGTACTTC. This codes for CASSQIDVGESYEQYF.